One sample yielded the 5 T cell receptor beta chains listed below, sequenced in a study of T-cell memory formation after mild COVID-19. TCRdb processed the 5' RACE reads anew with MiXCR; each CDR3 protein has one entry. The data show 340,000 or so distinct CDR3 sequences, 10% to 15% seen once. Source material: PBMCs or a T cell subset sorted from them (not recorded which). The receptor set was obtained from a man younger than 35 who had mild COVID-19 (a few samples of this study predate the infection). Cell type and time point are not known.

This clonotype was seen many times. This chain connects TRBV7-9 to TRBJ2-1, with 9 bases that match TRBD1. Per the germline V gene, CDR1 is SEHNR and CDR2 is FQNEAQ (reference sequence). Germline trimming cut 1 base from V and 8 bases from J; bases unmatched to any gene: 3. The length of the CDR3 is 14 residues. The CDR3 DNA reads TGTGCCAGCAGCTTAGGGGACAGGGTCGATGAGCAGTTCTTC. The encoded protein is CASSLGDRVDEQFF.

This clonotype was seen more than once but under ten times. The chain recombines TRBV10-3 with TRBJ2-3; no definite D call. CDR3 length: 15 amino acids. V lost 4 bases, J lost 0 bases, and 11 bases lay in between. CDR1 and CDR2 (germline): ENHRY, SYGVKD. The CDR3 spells CAISGAAISTDTQYF. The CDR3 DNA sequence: TGTGCCATCAGTGGGGCCGCTATAAGCACAGATACGCAGTATTTT.

The CDR3 coding sequence is TGTGCCACCAGCAGAGCCGCCGGGACAGGGGGCTTCGTGGTGGGCAATCAGCCCCAGCATTTT. Translation gives CATSRAAGTGGFVVGNQPQHF. J is TRBJ1-5 and V is TRBV15, with 12 bases matching TRBD1. Germline V gene data show CDR1 as LNHNV and CDR2 as YYDKDF (reference sequence). This CDR3 is built from 21 residues. Unmatched junction bases numbered 15, after V lost 1 base and J lost 2 bases.

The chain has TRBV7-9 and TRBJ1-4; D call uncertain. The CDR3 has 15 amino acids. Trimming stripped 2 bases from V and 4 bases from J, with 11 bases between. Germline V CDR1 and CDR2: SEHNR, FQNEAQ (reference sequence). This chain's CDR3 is CASSLRAGLNEKLFF. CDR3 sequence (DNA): TGTGCCAGCAGCTTAAGGGCAGGACTTAATGAAAAACTGTTTTTT.

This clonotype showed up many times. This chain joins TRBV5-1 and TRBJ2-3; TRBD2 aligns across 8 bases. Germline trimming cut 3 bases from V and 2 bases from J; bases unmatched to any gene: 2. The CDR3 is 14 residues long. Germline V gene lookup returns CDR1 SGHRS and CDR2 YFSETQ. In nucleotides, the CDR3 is TGCGCCAGCAGCTCGGGGGGGCCCACAGATACGCAGTATTTT. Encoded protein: CASSSGGPTDTQYF. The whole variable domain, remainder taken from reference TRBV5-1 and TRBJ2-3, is KAGVTQTPRYLIKTRGQQVTLSCSPISGHRSVSWYQQTPGQGLQFLFEYFSETQRNKGNFPGRFSGRQFSNSRSEMNVSTLELGDSALYLCASSSGGPTDTQYFGPGTRLTVL.